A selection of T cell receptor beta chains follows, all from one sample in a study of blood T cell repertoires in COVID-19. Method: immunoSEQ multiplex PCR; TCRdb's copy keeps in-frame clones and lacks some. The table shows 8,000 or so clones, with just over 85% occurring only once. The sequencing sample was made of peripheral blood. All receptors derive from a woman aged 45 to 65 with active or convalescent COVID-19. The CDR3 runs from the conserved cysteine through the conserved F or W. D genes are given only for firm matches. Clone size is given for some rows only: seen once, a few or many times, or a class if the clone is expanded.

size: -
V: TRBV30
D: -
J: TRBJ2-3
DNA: TGTGCCTGGAGTGACCCCCTGAGGAGGGGCAATACGCAGTATTTT
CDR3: CAWSDPLRRGNTQYF

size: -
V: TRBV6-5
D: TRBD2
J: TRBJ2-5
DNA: TGTGCCAGCACCCAAGGGTCTAGCGGGGTAGAGACCCAGTACTTC
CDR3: CASTQGSSGVETQYF

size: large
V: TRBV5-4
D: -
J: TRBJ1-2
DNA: TGTGCCAGCAGCTTGGGGAAGACTCAGACAGCTAACTATGGCTACACCTTC
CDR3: CASSLGKTQTANYGYTF

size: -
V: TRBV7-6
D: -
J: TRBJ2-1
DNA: TGTGCCAGCAGCGCCGTCAGCGGTAGCTCCTACAATGAGCAGTTCTTC
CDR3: CASSAVSGSSYNEQFF

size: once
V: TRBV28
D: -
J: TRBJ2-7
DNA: TGTGCCAGCAGATCCCCAGGGACCTACGAGCAGTACTTC
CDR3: CASRSPGTYEQYF

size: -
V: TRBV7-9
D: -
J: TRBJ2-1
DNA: TGTGCCAGCAGCCAGCTCGGAGGGAGAGGGGTATACAATGAGCAGTTCTTC
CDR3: CASSQLGGRGVYNEQFF

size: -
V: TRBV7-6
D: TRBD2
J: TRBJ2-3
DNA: TGTGCCAGCAGCTTCCTAGCGGGAGGCACAGATACGCAGTATTTT
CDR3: CASSFLAGGTDTQYF

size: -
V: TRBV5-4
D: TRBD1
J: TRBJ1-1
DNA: TGTGCCAGCAGCAATAGACAGGGTGAAGCTTTCTTT
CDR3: CASSNRQGEAFF

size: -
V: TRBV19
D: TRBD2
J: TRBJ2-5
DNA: TGTGCCAGTAGCTATGGGGGGGGTCGAGAGACCCAGTACTTC
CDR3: CASSYGGGRETQYF

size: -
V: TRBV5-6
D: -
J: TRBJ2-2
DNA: TGTGCCAGCAGCTTTAACAGGAACACCGGGGAGCTGTTTTTT
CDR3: CASSFNRNTGELFF

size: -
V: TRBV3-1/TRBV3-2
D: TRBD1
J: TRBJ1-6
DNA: TGTGCCAGCAGATACGGGACAGGGGGATCACCCCTCCACTTT
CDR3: CASRYGTGGSPLHF

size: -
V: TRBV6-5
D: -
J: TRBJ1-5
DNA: TGTGCCAGCAGTCCAAACAGGGTCGGTCAGCCCCAGCATTTT
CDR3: CASSPNRVGQPQHF

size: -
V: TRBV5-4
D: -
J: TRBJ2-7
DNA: TGTGCCAGCAGTTCCGGGGGAGGTAATCCCTACGAGCAGTACTTC
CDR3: CASSSGGGNPYEQYF

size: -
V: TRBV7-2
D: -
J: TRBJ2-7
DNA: TGTGCCAGCAGCTTAGGGGTCCAGGGGGGCTACGAGCAGTACTTC
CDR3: CASSLGVQGGYEQYF

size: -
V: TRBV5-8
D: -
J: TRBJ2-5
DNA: TGTGCCAGCAGCTTGGGCAGGGGAAAGGGTTATTTACAAGAGACCCAGTACTTC
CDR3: CASSLGRGKGYLQETQYF

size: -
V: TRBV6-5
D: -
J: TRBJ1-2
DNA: TGTGCCAGCAGTCCCAGGGCAATAGGTGGCTACACCTTC
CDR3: CASSPRAIGGYTF

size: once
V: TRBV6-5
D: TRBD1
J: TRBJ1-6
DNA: TGTGCCAGCAGTTACGGGACAGTTGGAAATTCACCCCTCCACTTT
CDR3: CASSYGTVGNSPLHF

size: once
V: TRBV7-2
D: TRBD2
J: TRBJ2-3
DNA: TGTGCCAGCAGCTTATCCGGACTAGCGGGAGGCCGTAGCACAGATACGCAGTATTTT
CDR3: CASSLSGLAGGRSTDTQYF

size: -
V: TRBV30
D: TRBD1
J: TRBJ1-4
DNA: TGTGCCTGGAGTGTAAAGGGGGCTGGTGAAAAACTGTTTTTT
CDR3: CAWSVKGAGEKLFF

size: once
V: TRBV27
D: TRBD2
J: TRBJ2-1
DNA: TGTGCCAGCAGTTTATCAGGGACTAGTTTCAATGAGCAGTTCTTC
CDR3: CASSLSGTSFNEQFF

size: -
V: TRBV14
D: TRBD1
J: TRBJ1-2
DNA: TGTGCCAGCAGCCAGGCCGGGACAGGGGGACATGGCTACACCTTC
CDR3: CASSQAGTGGHGYTF

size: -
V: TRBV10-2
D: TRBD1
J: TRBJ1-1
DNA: TGCGCCAGCAGTGAGCCGGGACAGCTGGGGGAAGCTTTCTTT
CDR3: CASSEPGQLGEAFF

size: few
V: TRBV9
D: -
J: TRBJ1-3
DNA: TGTGCCAGCAGCGTAGGCGGAGTCTCTGGAAACACCATATATTTT
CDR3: CASSVGGVSGNTIYF

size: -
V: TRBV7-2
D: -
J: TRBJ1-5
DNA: TGTGCCAGCAGCTTAGGCCGGAGCAATCAGCCCCAGCATTTT
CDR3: CASSLGRSNQPQHF

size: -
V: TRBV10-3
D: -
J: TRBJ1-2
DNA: TGTGCCATCAGTGAGAACCAGGGATGGGGCTACACCTTC
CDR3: CAISENQGWGYTF

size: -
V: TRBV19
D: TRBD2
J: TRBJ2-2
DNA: TGTGCCAGTAGAATGAGCGGGGGGAACACCGGGGAGCTGTTTTTT
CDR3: CASRMSGGNTGELFF

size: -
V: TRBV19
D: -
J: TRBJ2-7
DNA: TGTGCCAGTAGCAGAAGACAGAACTACGAGCAGTACTTC
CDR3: CASSRRQNYEQYF

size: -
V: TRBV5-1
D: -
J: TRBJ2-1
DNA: TGCGCCAGCAGGGGAGACAATGAGCAGTTCTTC
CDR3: CASRGDNEQFF

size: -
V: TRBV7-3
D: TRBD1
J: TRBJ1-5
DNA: TGTGCCAGCAGCTTCCATGGGACAGGTTATCAGCCCCAGCATTTT
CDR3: CASSFHGTGYQPQHF

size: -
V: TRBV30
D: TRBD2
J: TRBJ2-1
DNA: TGTGCCTGGAGTGGCCTTAGGTTAGCGGGAAGGGATGAGCAGTTCTTC
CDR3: CAWSGLRLAGRDEQFF

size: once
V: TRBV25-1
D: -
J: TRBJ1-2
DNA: TGTGCCAGCGAGAGAGATGGCTACACCTTC
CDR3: CASERDGYTF

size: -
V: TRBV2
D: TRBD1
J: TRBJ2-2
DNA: TGTGCCAGCAGCTACAGGGGGCGTGGGGCCGGGGAGCTGTTTTTT
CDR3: CASSYRGRGAGELFF

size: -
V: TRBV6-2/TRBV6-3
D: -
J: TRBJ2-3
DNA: TGTGCCAGCAGTTACCGCGGGACCCGCCATACGCAGTATTTT
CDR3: CASSYRGTRHTQYF

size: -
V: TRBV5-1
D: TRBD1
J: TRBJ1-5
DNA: TGCGCCAGCAGCTGGGATGGGGACAGGGGGCGTGTGGGATATGGCAATCAGCCCCAGCATTTT
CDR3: CASSWDGDRGRVGYGNQPQHF

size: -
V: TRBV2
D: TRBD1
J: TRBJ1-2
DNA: TGTGCCAGCAGCCCCGACAGGGGGCCTAACTATGGCTACACCTTC
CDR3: CASSPDRGPNYGYTF

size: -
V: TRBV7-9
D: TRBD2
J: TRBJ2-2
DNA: TGTGCCAGCAGCTGGACTAGCGGGAACACCGGGGAGCTGTTTTTT
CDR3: CASSWTSGNTGELFF

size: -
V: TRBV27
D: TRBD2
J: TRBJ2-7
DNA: TGTGCCAGCAGTGCCGCCCTAGCGGGAGCTAACTACGAGCAGTACTTC
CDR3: CASSAALAGANYEQYF

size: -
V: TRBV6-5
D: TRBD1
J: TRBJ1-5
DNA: TGTGCCAGCAGTTCGGTCGGGACAGGGGGTCAGCCCCAGCATTTT
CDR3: CASSSVGTGGQPQHF

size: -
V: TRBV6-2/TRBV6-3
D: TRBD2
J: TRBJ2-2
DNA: TGTGCCAGCAGTAAGGCGGGGGGAACCGGGGAGCTGTTTTTT
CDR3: CASSKAGGTGELFF

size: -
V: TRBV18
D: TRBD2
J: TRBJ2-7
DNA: TGTGCCAGCTCAGAGAGCGGGGCGAGCTACGAGCAGTACTTC
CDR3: CASSESGASYEQYF

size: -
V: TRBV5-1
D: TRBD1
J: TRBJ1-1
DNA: TGCGCCAGCTGTGGACAGGGGGCGAGCACTGAAGCTTTCTTT
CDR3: CASCGQGASTEAFF

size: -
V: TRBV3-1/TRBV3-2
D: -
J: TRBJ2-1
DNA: TGTGCCAGCAGCCAATCCCTCACAACGCAGGGGTTCTTC
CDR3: CASSQSLTTQGFF

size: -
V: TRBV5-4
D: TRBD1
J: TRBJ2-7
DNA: TGTGCCAGCAGCTCGCCTAGACAGGGGGCAACCTACGAGCAGTACTTC
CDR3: CASSSPRQGATYEQYF

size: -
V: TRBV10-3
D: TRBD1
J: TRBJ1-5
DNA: TGTGCCATCAGTGATGGGACAGAGGCGTTGCAGCCCCAGCATTTT
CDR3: CAISDGTEALQPQHF

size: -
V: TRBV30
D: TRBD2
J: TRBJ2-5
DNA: TGTGCCTGGAGCCCACGGACTAGCGGGCGATTCCAGACCCAGTACTTC
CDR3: CAWSPRTSGRFQTQYF

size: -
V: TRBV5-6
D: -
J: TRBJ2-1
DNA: TGTGCCAGCAGAGCTCCGGAGGCCCCCTACAATGAGCAGTTCTTC
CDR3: CASRAPEAPYNEQFF

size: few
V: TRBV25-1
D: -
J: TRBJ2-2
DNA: TGTGCCAGCAGTGAAGACGGGTGGATCGCCGGGGAGCTGTTTTTT
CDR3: CASSEDGWIAGELFF

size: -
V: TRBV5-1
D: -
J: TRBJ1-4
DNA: TGCGCCAGCAGCTTGGGTCCCGGGGGGACTAATGAAAAACTGTTTTTT
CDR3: CASSLGPGGTNEKLFF

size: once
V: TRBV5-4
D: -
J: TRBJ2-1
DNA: TGTGCCAGCAGCTGGGGGGTGCAGGGTGACAATGAGCAGTTCTTC
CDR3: CASSWGVQGDNEQFF

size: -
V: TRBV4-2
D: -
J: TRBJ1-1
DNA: TGTGCCAGCAGCCAACTTCTATCGGGGGACTTAGAAACTGAAGCTTTCTTT
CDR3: CASSQLLSGDLETEAFF

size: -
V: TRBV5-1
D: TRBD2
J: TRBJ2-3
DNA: TGCGCCAGCAGCTCCAACGGGGGGGCCTCTGGAGATACGCAGTATTTT
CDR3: CASSSNGGASGDTQYF

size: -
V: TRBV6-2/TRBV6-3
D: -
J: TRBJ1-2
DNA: TGTGCCAGCAGTTACGTGCAGACGGGTGGCTACACCTTC
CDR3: CASSYVQTGGYTF

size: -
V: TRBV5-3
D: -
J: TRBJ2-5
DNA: TGTGCCAGAAGCCTACCCAGGGGCCGGGAGACCCAGTACTTC
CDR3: CARSLPRGRETQYF